These 20 T cell receptor beta chains came from one sample sequenced in a study of cytomegalovirus exposure and HLA in healthy donors. It was with 60 Vbeta and 13 Jbeta primers that the PCR ran. Produced via immunoSEQ multiplex PCR; TCRdb's table is partial and in-frame only. The repertoire includes some 160,000 clones, around 77% of them detected once, and around 2.2% sits in the top ten. Sequences were obtained from PBMCs. These TCRs come from a man aged 55 to 70 in good health and CMV-seronegative.

The chain is built from TRBV7-2 and TRBJ2-7, with 8 bases fitting TRBD2. The CDR3 totals 13 residues. With V trimmed by 1 base and J by 9 bases, 5 bases remained unmatched. The germline CDR1 and CDR2 sequences are SGHTA and FQGNSA. The CDR3 coding sequence is TGTGCCAGCAGCTTAGGGTCCCTAGCGGGGCAGTACTTC. This sequence encodes CASSLGSLAGQYF.

This clone was detected only once. The J gene is TRBJ2-3, the V gene TRBV2; TRBD2 aligns across 8 bases. Germline V lookup: CDR1 SNHLY, CDR2 FYNNEI. The CDR3 consists of 18 residues. The ends lost 3 bases at V and 1 base at J; junction bases unmatched: 12. The CDR3 DNA follows: TGTGCCAGCAGTGAGGGGCGGGGGGCCTCTCCTCGCACAGATACGCAGTATTTT. Protein sequence: CASSEGRGASPRTDTQYF.

The V call is TRBV30, the J call TRBJ2-7, with 13 bases matching TRBD2. This CDR3 has 13 amino acids. Unmatched junction bases numbered 1, after V lost 5 bases and J lost 3 bases. Germline lookup yields CDR1 GTSNPN and CDR2 SVGIG (reference sequence). Written as DNA, the CDR3 is TGTGCCTGGGGGACTAGCGGGAACTACGAGCAGTACTTC. Translation: CAWGTSGNYEQYF.

The rearrangement links TRBV29-1 to TRBJ2-5; no definite D call. TRBJ2-7 explains the end of the DNA better; the J call may be wrong. The CDR3 is 12 residues long. Germline V gene sequence: CDR1 SQVTM, CDR2 ANQGSEA. The chain's CDR3 is CSVEGSSYEQYF. CDR3 nucleotide sequence: TGCAGCGTTGAGGGCAGCTCCTACGAGCAGTACTTC.

The chain links TRBV9 to TRBJ2-3; 11 bases fit TRBD2. After removal of 0 bases from V and 4 bases from J, the junction contained 1 base not matched to a gene. Looked up from germline, CDR1 is SGDLS and CDR2 is YYNGEE. The CDR3 extends over 15 amino acids. CDR3 sequence reads: CASSVVLAGADTQYF. In DNA, the CDR3 is TGTGCCAGCAGCGTAGTACTAGCGGGGGCAGATACGCAGTATTTT.

The chain has TRBV7-9 and TRBJ1-2; D uncertain. Looked up from germline, CDR1 is SEHNR and CDR2 is FQNEAQ (reference sequence). The CDR3 totals 14 residues. V lost 1 base, J lost 1 base, and 7 bases lay in between. The DNA for the CDR3 is TGTGCCAGCAGCTTAGGCAGTATTAACTATGGCTACACCTTC. Translating it yields CASSLGSINYGYTF.

The chain has TRBV12-5 and TRBJ2-1, with 9 bases aligning to TRBD1. J gave up 6 bases and V 1 base, and 13 bases lay outside the gene matches. Germline CDR1 and CDR2: LGHNT and FRNRAP. The CDR3 sequence is 18 residues long. CDR3 sequence reads: CASGLATRQGDRVNEQFF. Here the CDR3 DNA reads TGTGCTAGTGGTTTGGCCACCCGACAGGGGGATCGGGTCAATGAGCAGTTCTTC.

This clone was recorded only once. The chain couples TRBV7-6 to TRBJ2-5; 7 bases are a match to TRBD2. The V segment lost 8 bases and the J segment 4 bases; nucleotides outside the gene matches: 4. The germline gives CDR1 SGHVS, CDR2 FNYEAQ. The CDR3 extends over 12 amino acids. This CDR3 reads CASARGSETQYF. Here the CDR3 DNA reads TGTGCCAGCGCGCGGGGGTCAGAGACCCAGTACTTC.

The chain employs TRBV9 and TRBJ1-1, with D perhaps matching TRBD1 (5 bases). The CDR3 spans 14 residues. Trimming stripped 2 bases from V and 4 bases from J, with 12 bases between. The germline V gene encodes CDR1 SGDLS and CDR2 YYNGEE. As DNA, the CDR3 is TGTGCCAGCAGCGTGGGGCTTAGAGTCACTGAAGCTTTCTTT. Translating gives CASSVGLRVTEAFF.

The chain uses TRBV4-2 and TRBJ2-2; D perhaps matches TRBD1 (5 bases). The CDR3 loop spans 16 amino acids. Trimming pared 0 bases from V and 4 bases from J, leaving 12 bases between. Germline CDR1 and CDR2: LGHNA and YNFKEQ. The CDR3 sequence is CASSQDLRVGTGELFF. The CDR3 DNA is TGTGCCAGCAGCCAAGATCTCAGGGTCGGCACCGGGGAGCTGTTTTTT.

The rearrangement joins TRBV7-8 to TRBJ1-2; perhaps TRBD1 as D (6 bases). Germline V gives CDR1 SGHVS, CDR2 FQNEAQ. The CDR3 loop spans 13 amino acids. The V end was cut by 5 bases, the J end by 4 bases, with 11 bases between. DNA for the CDR3: TGTGCCAGCAGCCATACAGGGTCCTATGGCTACACCTTC. It specifies CASSHTGSYGYTF.

The chain links TRBV19 to TRBJ2-7; D is ambiguous. Germline V gene data show CDR1 as LNHDA and CDR2 as SQIVND (reference sequence). V was clipped by 10 bases and J by 3 bases, with 13 bases between them. The CDR3 is 12 amino acids. The CDR3 is CATQDSVYEQYF. DNA of the CDR3: TGTGCCACGCAAGACTCGGTCTACGAGCAGTACTTC.

As to this clone: Other DNA variants within this sample encode the same CDR3. The rearrangement uses TRBV7-9 and TRBJ2-7; a possible D gene is TRBD1 (5 bases). Trimming pared 4 bases from V and 0 bases from J, leaving 16 bases between. This CDR3 has 16 amino acids. Germline-derived CDR1 and CDR2 are SEHNR and FQNEAQ (reference sequence). CDR3 loop: CASSSPKGPASYEQYF. For the CDR3, the DNA is TGTGCCAGCAGCTCTCCAAAGGGGCCTGCCTCCTACGAGCAGTACTTC.

The gene calls are TRBV5-4 and TRBJ1-4, with 7 bases lining up with TRBD1. The CDR3 totals 15 residues. Germline loops: CDR1 SGHNT, CDR2 YYREEE (reference sequence). Trimming at V came to 3 bases and at J to 2 bases, leaving 4 bases not matched to a gene. The CDR3 loop is CASSSGTATNEKLFF. The CDR3 DNA sequence: TGTGCCAGCAGCTCCGGGACAGCTACTAATGAAAAACTGTTTTTT.

The chain links TRBV6-1 to TRBJ1-5; unclear D gene. This CDR3 contains 15 residues. Germline CDR1 MNHNS, CDR2 SASEGT. V lost 7 bases, J lost 0 bases, and 13 bases lay in between. This chain's CDR3 is CASKGATYSNQPQHF. CDR3 nucleotides: TGTGCCAGCAAGGGAGCGACTTATAGCAATCAGCCCCAGCATTTT.

This sequence joins TRBV10-3 and TRBJ1-3, with D uncertain. Germline CDR1 ENHRY, CDR2 SYGVKD. Trimming stripped 6 bases from V and 7 bases from J, with 19 bases between. This CDR3 is built from 15 residues. The CDR3 region has the DNA TGTGCCATCAGCGACGGAGAAGGCCCGAGGAACACCATATATTTT. Translated: CAISDGEGPRNTIYF.

The chain uses TRBV2 and TRBJ2-7; D might be TRBD2 (6 bases). The CDR3 covers 17 residues. Germline loops: CDR1 SNHLY, CDR2 FYNNEI. V gave up 1 base and J gave up 6 bases, with 22 bases separating them. CDR3 DNA: TGTGCCAGCAGTGAAGTCTGGGCGGGTTGGAGGAGGGGCGAGCAGTACTTC. It encodes CASSEVWAGWRRGEQYF.

The chain recombines TRBV6-6 with TRBJ1-2, with 7 bases aligning to TRBD1. The CDR3 has 15 residues. The V and J ends lost 2 bases and 1 base, in that order; junction bases with no gene match: 4. The germline V gene encodes CDR1 MNHNY and CDR2 SVGAGI (reference sequence). The CDR3 loop reads CASSYAQGVNYGYTF. CDR3 DNA sequence: TGTGCCAGCAGTTACGCCCAGGGGGTTAACTATGGCTACACCTTC.

The chain employs TRBV10-3 and TRBJ2-7, with TRBD2 as a possible D gene (6 bases). This CDR3 is built from 17 residues. Germline V lookup: CDR1 ENHRY, CDR2 SYGVKD. Trimming left V 7 bases short and J 1 base short, with 23 bases between. This CDR3 reads CAIKQTRTWRGSYEQYF. CDR3 nucleotide sequence: TGTGCCATCAAACAGACCAGAACTTGGCGGGGATCCTACGAGCAGTACTTC.

A note on this clone: Other DNA variants within this sample encode the same CDR3. The chain employs TRBV29-1 and TRBJ2-1, with 8 positions matching TRBD1. Germline CDR1 and CDR2: SQVTM and ANQGSEA. The CDR3 sequence is 12 residues long. With V trimmed by 6 bases and J by 6 bases, 4 bases remained unmatched. The CDR3 DNA is TGCAGCGTCGGACAGGGAAGCAATGAGCAGTTCTTC. It encodes CSVGQGSNEQFF.